The 20 T cell receptor beta chains given below trace back to one sample, sequenced in a study of cytotoxic CD8 clonotypes in ibrutinib-treated CLL. Sequencing was performed with immunoSEQ multiplex PCR; in TCRdb, only in-frame clones are kept and a portion is missing. The data contain around 140,000 clones, about 80% of them singletons. The input for sequencing was PBMCs, taken after 24 months of ibrutinib treatment. The receptors derive from a human donor with chronic lymphocytic leukemia.

A few counts support this clone. This chain uses TRBV6-6 with TRBJ1-1; D may be TRBD1 (5 bases). The CDR3 has 13 residues. Germline-derived CDR1 and CDR2 are MNHNY and SVGAGI (reference sequence). V was cut by 10 bases and J by 3 bases, with 15 bases left in between. CDR3 residues: CATRRGGDTEAFF. CDR3 coding DNA: TGTGCCACCCGACGGGGGGGGGACACTGAAGCTTTCTTT.

In nucleotides, the CDR3 is TGTGCCAGCAGTTACAGTGGCGGGGGGGTAGGCGAGCAGTACTTC. This sequence encodes CASSYSGGGVGEQYF. The chain is built from TRBV6-5 and TRBJ2-7, with 9 bases that match TRBD2. Germline V gene data show CDR1 as MNHEY and CDR2 as SVGAGI. With 2 bases clipped from V and 6 bases from J, the junction kept 8 bases outside the gene matches. CDR3 size: 15 residues.

The rearrangement links TRBV4-1 to TRBJ2-3; TRBD2 matches 7 bases. Per germline, CDR1 MGHRA and CDR2 YSYEKL. The CDR3 is 15 amino acids. The V and J ends lost 4 bases and 4 bases, in that order; junction bases with no gene match: 8. DNA for the CDR3: TGCGCCAGCAGCCCATCGGGGACTACCGCAGATACGCAGTATTTT. Its translation is CASSPSGTTADTQYF.

This clone has more than one count but fewer than ten. The chain couples TRBV4-2 to TRBJ1-1, with 7 bases lining up with TRBD1. The CDR3 consists of 16 residues. V was clipped by 4 bases and J by 0 bases; unmatched bases: 8. Germline CDR1 and CDR2: LGHNA and YNFKEQ. The CDR3 reads CASSPTPGQLNTEAFF. In DNA form, the CDR3 reads TGTGCCAGCAGCCCCACCCCGGGACAGTTGAACACTGAAGCTTTCTTT.

V and J are TRBV27 and TRBJ1-1, with 7 bases lining up with TRBD1. This CDR3 contains 13 residues. Per the germline V gene, CDR1 is MNHEY and CDR2 is SMNVEV (reference sequence). The ends lost 2 bases at V and 6 bases at J; junction bases unmatched: 3. Written as DNA, the CDR3 is TGTGCCAGCAGTTTAGGACAGGCGGCTGAAGCTTTCTTT. It specifies CASSLGQAAEAFF.

CDR3 residues: CASSLTVYRSYEQYF. The CDR3 bases are TGTGCCAGTAGTCTAACAGTGTACCGCTCCTACGAGCAGTACTTC. The V and J genes are TRBV19 and TRBJ2-7, with D unclear. Germline values: CDR1 LNHDA, CDR2 SQIVND (reference sequence). Trimming pared 5 bases from V and 0 bases from J, leaving 14 bases between. This CDR3 has 15 residues.

This sequence joins TRBV7-2 and TRBJ2-2; D might be TRBD2 (5 bases). Trimming cost V 3 bases and J 1 base, with 9 bases left between them. The germline CDR1 and CDR2 sequences are SGHTA and FQGNSA. The CDR3 has 15 residues. The CDR3 coding sequence is TGTGCCAGCAGCTTTCCGGGAATGAACACCGGGGAGCTGTTTTTT. It yields the protein CASSFPGMNTGELFF.

This chain joins TRBV2 and TRBJ1-1, with TRBD1 matching 7 bases. V dropped 6 bases and J dropped 1; count of bases not matched to a gene: 2. Germline-derived CDR1 and CDR2 are SNHLY and FYNNEI. This CDR3 region has 13 residues. CDR3 sequence reads: CASSQGENTEAFF. CDR3 DNA: TGTGCCAGCAGCCAGGGGGAGAACACTGAAGCTTTCTTT.

The V gene is TRBV4-3, the J gene TRBJ2-6, with D perhaps TRBD1 (5 bases). Trimming left V 2 bases short and J 0 bases short, with 8 bases between. This CDR3 contains 16 residues. Germline V CDR1 and CDR2: LGHNA, YSLEER. The CDR3 loop reads CASSQHQGSGANVLTF. CDR3 bases: TGCGCCAGCAGCCAACACCAGGGCTCTGGGGCCAACGTCCTGACTTTC.

The rearrangement joins TRBV30 to TRBJ1-4; D gene ambiguous. V shed 8 bases and J shed 3 bases, with 13 bases lying between them. Germline V CDR1 and CDR2: GTSNPN, SVGIG (reference sequence). This CDR3 region has 13 residues. CDR3 nucleotides: TGTGCCACCCAGGACGGCCCTAATGAAAAACTGTTTTTT. Amino acid sequence: CATQDGPNEKLFF.

This clone was found many times. V gene TRBV2 combines with J gene TRBJ1-5; D is uncertain. Germline CDR1 SNHLY, CDR2 FYNNEI. V was cut by 4 bases and J by 6 bases, with 10 bases left in between. The CDR3 has 13 residues. The CDR3 nucleotides are TGTGCCAGCAGTGCCGCGGAGGGTCAGCCCCAGCATTTT. It is translated as CASSAAEGQPQHF.

The V and J genes are TRBV7-3 and TRBJ1-5; TRBD1 matches at 8 bases. CDR1 is SGHTA and CDR2 is FQGTGA in the germline V gene. The junction had 6 bases not matched to a gene; V was cut back by 0 bases and J by 2 bases. The CDR3 covers 17 residues. CDR3 residues: CASSLTQGAGGNQPQHF. In DNA, the CDR3 is TGTGCCAGCAGCTTAACCCAGGGGGCGGGCGGCAATCAGCCCCAGCATTTT.

This clone has only a few counts. The V and J genes are TRBV5-4 and TRBJ1-2; D ambiguous. CDR3 length: 16 residues. Germline-derived CDR1 and CDR2 are SGHNT and YYREEE (reference sequence). V lost 0 bases and J lost 0, with 12 bases in between. In nucleotides, the CDR3 is TGTGCCAGCAGCTTGGCGGGAGCCCGAACTAACTATGGCTACACCTTC. Translated: CASSLAGARTNYGYTF.

This clone was counted a single time. CDR3 nucleotide sequence: TGTGCCAACCGGGACAGGGCCTTTCTAGCCAAAAACATTCAGTACTTC. Its translation: CANRDRAFLAKNIQYF. This chain joins TRBV10-3 and TRBJ2-4; 9 nucleotides align to TRBD1. The V segment lost 10 bases and the J segment 0 bases; nucleotides outside the gene matches: 10. This CDR3 spans 16 amino acids. Germline lookup yields CDR1 ENHRY and CDR2 SYGVKD.

The J gene is TRBJ1-5, the V gene TRBV28; 8 bases fit TRBD1. The CDR3 is 16 residues long. Looked up from germline, CDR1 is MDHEN and CDR2 is SYDVKM. The V and J ends lost 4 bases and 6 bases, in that order; junction bases with no gene match: 11. CDR3 amino acids: CASSSPGTGGGQPQHF. CDR3 in DNA: TGTGCCAGCAGTTCCCCCGGGACAGGAGGGGGTCAGCCCCAGCATTTT.

The V and J genes are TRBV7-6 and TRBJ2-3; a weak D match, TRBD2 (7 bases). Looked up from germline, CDR1 is SGHVS and CDR2 is FNYEAQ. CDR3 length: 15 amino acids. Between the trimmed V and J ends, which lost 1 base and 14 bases, there was a span of 22 bases. The CDR3 spells CASSLGGLADPIGYF. In DNA, the CDR3 is TGTGCCAGCAGCTTAGGGGGGCTAGCGGACCCTATAGGGTATTTT.

This clone was picked up one time. The gene calls are TRBV18 and TRBJ2-7; D gene uncertain. Looked up from germline, CDR1 is KGHSH and CDR2 is LQKENI. The CDR3 is 13 residues long. The V end lost 0 bases, the J end lost 7 bases, and 10 bases lay between the germline ends. The CDR3 is CASSPPAPGEQYF. Here the CDR3 DNA reads TGTGCCAGCTCACCACCCGCCCCCGGGGAGCAGTACTTC.

This rearrangement joins TRBV9 to TRBJ1-1, with a tentative D call TRBD1 (6 bases). CDR3 length: 12 amino acids. V was trimmed by 3 bases and J by 8 bases, leaving 11 bases between them. Germline V gene data show CDR1 as SGDLS and CDR2 as YYNGEE. The CDR3: CASSAWTAEAFF. DNA of the CDR3: TGTGCCAGCAGCGCCTGGACAGCCGAAGCTTTCTTT.

This clone was recorded only once. The chain employs TRBV6-1 and TRBJ1-2; a weak D match, TRBD1 (6 bases). CDR3 size: 14 residues. CDR1 MNHNS and CDR2 SASEGT come from the germline V gene. Trimming removed 1 base from V and 13 bases from J, with 19 bases in between. The CDR3 coding sequence is TGTGCCAGCAGTGAAGGGGCGGGCAGGGGAAGGGGCACCTTC. It yields the protein CASSEGAGRGRGTF.

This clone occurred a few times. The same CDR3 is also encoded by other DNA sequences in this sample. The chain has TRBV18 and TRBJ2-7, with a possible D match to TRBD1 (5 bases). Germline CDR1 reads KGHSH; CDR2 reads LQKENI. The CDR3 loop spans 12 amino acids. V gave up 3 bases and J gave up 5 bases, with 8 bases separating them. The DNA of the CDR3 is TGTGCCAGCTCACCCGACAGCCACGAGCAGTACTTC. The encoded protein is CASSPDSHEQYF.